The clone carrying this T cell receptor (beta chain) was seen more than once but under ten times. Its specificity is unknown. TCRdb reprocessed the RACE reads via MiXCR and lists one record per CDR3 protein. The sample has hundreds of thousands of distinct CDR3 sequences; just under 6.5% are singletons. The CDR3 consists of 17 residues. Germline CDR1 reads MDHEN; CDR2 reads SYDVKM. V shed 3 bases and J 0 bases; nucleotides not matched to a gene: 5. Time point here: patch test 2, 6 weeks after DPC sensitization. The treatment here: therapeutic diphenylcyclopropenone sensitization with weekly scalp DPC. Those who donated were patients with alopecia, 18 to 70 years of age, and suitable for DPC. It was unfractionated whole blood from which total RNA was extracted. The sample is drawn from a study of human T cells and chemical hapten exposure. Background on the study: Patch testing was performed with 0.01% DPC on the upper back, with reading at 6 days.

Findings and limits, study-wide: Once DPC sensitization occurred, TCRs above 1 in 1000 frequency showed no change.

The sample here was whole blood, taken in connection with sensitization to the hapten diphenylcyclopropenone (DPC). This TCR derives from a woman aged 18-29 years with alopecia areata. Some clones in this sample may be carry-over from other donors' samples. The rearrangement joins TRBV28 to TRBJ2-1; 10 nucleotides agree with TRBD1. The CDR3 is CASSFPRTGGSYNEQFF. In DNA form, the CDR3 reads TGTGCCAGCAGTTTTCCCCGGACAGGGGGCTCCTACAATGAGCAGTTCTTC.